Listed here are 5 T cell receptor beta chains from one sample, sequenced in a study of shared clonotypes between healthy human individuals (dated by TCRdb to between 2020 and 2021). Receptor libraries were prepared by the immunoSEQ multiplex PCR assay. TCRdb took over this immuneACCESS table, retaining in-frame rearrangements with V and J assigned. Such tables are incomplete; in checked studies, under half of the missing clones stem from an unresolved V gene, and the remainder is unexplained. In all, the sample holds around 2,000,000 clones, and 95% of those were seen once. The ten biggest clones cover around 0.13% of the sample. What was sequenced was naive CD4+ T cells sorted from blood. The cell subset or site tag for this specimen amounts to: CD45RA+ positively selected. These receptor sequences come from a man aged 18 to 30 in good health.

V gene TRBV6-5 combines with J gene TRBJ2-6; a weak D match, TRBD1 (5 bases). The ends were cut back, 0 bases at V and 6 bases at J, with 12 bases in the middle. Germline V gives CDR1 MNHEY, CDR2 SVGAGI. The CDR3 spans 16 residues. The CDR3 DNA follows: TGTGCCAGCAGTTACTCTTCAGGGCTGGAGGCCAACGTCCTGACTTTC. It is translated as CASSYSSGLEANVLTF.

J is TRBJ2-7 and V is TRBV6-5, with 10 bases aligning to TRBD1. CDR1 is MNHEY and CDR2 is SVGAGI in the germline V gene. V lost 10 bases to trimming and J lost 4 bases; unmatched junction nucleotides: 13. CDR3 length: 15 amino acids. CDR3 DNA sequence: TGTGCCACACGCGGACTAGGGACAGGGGAATACGAGCAGTACTTC. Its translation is CATRGLGTGEYEQYF.

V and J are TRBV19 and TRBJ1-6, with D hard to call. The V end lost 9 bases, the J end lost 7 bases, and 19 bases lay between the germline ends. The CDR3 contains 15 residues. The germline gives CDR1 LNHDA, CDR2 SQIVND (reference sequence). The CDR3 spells CASKIAGSTNSPLHF. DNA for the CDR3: TGTGCCAGCAAAATTGCGGGATCCACGAATTCACCCCTCCACTTT.

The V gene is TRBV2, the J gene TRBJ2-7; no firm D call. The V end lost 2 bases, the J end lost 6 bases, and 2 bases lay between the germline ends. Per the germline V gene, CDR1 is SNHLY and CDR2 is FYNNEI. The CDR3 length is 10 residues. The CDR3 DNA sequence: TGTGCCAGCAGTGAAAGCGAGCAGTACTTC. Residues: CASSESEQYF.

The CDR3 reads CASSPSRGFGEAFF. CDR3 DNA: TGTGCCAGCAGCCCTTCAAGGGGATTTGGGGAAGCTTTCTTT. V and J are TRBV9 and TRBJ1-1, with a weak D call TRBD1 (5 bases). The CDR3 has 14 amino acids. The germline CDR1 and CDR2 sequences are SGDLS and YYNGEE. V lost 4 bases and J lost 8, with 18 bases in between. Full variable domain (remainder filled in from reference TRBV9 and TRBJ1-1): DSGVTQTPKHLITATGQRVTLRCSPRSGDLSVYWYQQSLDQGLQFLIQYYNGEERAKGNILERFSAQQFPDLHSELNLSSLELGDSALYFCASSPSRGFGEAFFGQGTRLTVV.